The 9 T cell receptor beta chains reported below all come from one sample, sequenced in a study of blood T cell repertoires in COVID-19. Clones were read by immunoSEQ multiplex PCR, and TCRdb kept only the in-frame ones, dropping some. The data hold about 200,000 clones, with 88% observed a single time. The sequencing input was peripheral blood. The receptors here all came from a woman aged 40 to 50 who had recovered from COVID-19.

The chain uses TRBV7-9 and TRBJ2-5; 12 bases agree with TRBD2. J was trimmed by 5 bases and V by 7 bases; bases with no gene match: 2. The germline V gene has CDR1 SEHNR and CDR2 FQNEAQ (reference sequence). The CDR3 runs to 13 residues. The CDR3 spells CASTGTSGETQYF. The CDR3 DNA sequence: TGTGCCAGCACTGGGACTAGCGGGGAGACCCAGTACTTC. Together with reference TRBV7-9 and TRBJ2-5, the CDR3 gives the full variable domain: DTGVSQNPRHKITKRGQNVTFRCDPISEHNRLYWYRQTLGQGPEFLTYFQNEAQLEKSRLLSDRFSAERPKGSFSTLEIQRTEQGDSAMYLCASTGTSGETQYFGPGTRLLVL.

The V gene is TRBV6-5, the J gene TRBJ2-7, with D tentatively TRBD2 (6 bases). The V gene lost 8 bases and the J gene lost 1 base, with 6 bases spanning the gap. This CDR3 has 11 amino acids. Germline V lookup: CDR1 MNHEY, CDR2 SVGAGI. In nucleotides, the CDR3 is TGTGCCAGCGGGACTTCCTACGAGCAGTACTTC. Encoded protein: CASGTSYEQYF.

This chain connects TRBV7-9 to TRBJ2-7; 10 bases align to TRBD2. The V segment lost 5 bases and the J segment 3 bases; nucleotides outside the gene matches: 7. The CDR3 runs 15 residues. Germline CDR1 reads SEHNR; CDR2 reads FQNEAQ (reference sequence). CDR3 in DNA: TGTGCCAGCAGCCCACCGGGACTAGCGATCTACGAGCAGTACTTC. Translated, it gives CASSPPGLAIYEQYF.

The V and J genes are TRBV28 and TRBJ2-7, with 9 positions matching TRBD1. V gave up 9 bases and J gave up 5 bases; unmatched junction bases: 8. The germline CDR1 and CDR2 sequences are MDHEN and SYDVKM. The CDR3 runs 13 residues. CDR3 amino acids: CASRPTGGHEQYF. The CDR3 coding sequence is TGTGCCAGTCGACCCACAGGGGGCCACGAGCAGTACTTC.

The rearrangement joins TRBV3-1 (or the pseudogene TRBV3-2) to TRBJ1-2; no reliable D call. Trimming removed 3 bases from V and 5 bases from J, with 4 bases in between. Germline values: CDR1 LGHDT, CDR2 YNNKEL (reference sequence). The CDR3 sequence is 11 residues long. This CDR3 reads CASSHTYGYTF. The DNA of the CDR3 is TGTGCCAGCAGCCACACATATGGCTACACCTTC.

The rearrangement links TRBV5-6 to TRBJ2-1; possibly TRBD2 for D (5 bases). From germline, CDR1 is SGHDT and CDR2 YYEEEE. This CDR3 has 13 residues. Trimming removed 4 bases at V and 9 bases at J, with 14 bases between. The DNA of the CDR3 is TGTGCCAGCAGCCCGGGGATCTGGGGTGAGCAGTTCTTC. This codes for CASSPGIWGEQFF. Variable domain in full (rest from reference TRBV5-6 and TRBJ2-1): DAGVTQSPTHLIKTRGQQVTLRCSPKSGHDTVSWYQQALGQGPQFIFQYYEEEERQRGNFPDRFSGHQFPNYSSELNVNALLLGDSALYLCASSPGIWGEQFFGPGTRLTVL.

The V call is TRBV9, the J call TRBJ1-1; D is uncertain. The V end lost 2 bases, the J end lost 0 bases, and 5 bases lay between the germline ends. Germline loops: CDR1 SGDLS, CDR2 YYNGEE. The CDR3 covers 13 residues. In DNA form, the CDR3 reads TGTGCCAGCAGCGTCTTAGTGAACACTGAAGCTTTCTTT. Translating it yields CASSVLVNTEAFF. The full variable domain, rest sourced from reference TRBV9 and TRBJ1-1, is DSGVTQTPKHLITATGQRVTLRCSPRSGDLSVYWYQQSLDQGLQFLIQYYNGEERAKGNILERFSAQQFPDLHSELNLSSLELGDSALYFCASSVLVNTEAFFGQGTRLTVV.

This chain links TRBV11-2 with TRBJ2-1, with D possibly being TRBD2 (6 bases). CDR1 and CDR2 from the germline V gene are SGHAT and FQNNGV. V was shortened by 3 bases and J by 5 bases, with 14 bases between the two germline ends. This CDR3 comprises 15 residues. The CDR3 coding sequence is TGTGCCAGCAGCTTTGTCCTTGGGGGGAACAATGAGCAGTTCTTC. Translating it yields CASSFVLGGNNEQFF.

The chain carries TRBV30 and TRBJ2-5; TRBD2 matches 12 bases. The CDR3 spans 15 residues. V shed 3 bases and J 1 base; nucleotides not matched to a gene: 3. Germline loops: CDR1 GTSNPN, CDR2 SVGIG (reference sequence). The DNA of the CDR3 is TGTGCCTGGAGGCTAGCGGGAGGGCCCCAAGAGACCCAGTACTTC. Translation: CAWRLAGGPQETQYF.